The 28 T cell receptor beta chains in this list originate from one sample, sequenced in a study of graft-versus-host responses after intestinal transplantation. The starting material, graft tissue, was processed to release intraepithelial and lamina propria lymphocytes. Using immunoSEQ multiplex PCR, the repertoire was profiled, and TCRdb retains in-frame clones only, with some absent. Altogether about 63,000 clones are present, about 89% being singletons, with the ten largest covering 1.5% to 2%. The starting material was ileum tissue, obtained about 350 days after transplant. These receptors all stem from a human patient who received an intestinal transplant, so some T cells may come from the graft donor.

This clone was observed a few times. The chain carries TRBV6-6 and TRBJ1-1; D may be TRBD1 (6 bases). V was clipped by 6 bases and J by 2 bases, with 10 bases between them. Germline-derived CDR1 and CDR2 are MNHNY and SVGAGI (reference sequence). The CDR3 extends over 13 amino acids. The DNA of the CDR3 is TGTGCCAGCAGCCCGACAGGAAACACTGAAGCTTTCTTT. It specifies CASSPTGNTEAFF.

This chain links TRBV5-1 with TRBJ1-3, with 7 bases aligning to TRBD1. This CDR3 comprises 15 residues. CDR1 and CDR2 from the germline V gene are SGHRS and YFSETQ. V was clipped by 2 bases and J by 4 bases; unmatched bases: 6. The CDR3 DNA reads TGCGCCAGCAGCTTTGGGACAGACTTGGGAAACACCATATATTTT. Residues: CASSFGTDLGNTIYF.

This chain links TRBV5-1 with TRBJ1-2; D possibly corresponds to TRBD1 (5 bases). In germline, CDR1 is SGHRS, CDR2 YFSETQ. CDR3 length: 12 residues. V gave up 4 bases and J gave up 8 bases, with 12 bases separating them. CDR3 amino acids: CASSPGGGGYTF. The CDR3, as DNA: TGCGCCAGCAGCCCGGGGGGAGGCGGCTACACCTTC.

This chain links TRBV9 with TRBJ1-1; TRBD1 might be the D (6 bases). V lost 4 bases to trimming and J lost 1 base, with 11 bases between them. CDR1 and CDR2 from the germline V gene are SGDLS and YYNGEE. The CDR3 totals 14 residues. The CDR3 sequence: CASSPKGGNTEAFF. DNA of the CDR3: TGTGCCAGCAGCCCCAAGGGGGGGAACACTGAAGCTTTCTTT.

The chain carries TRBV6-6 and TRBJ1-2; 8 bases match TRBD1. The CDR3 is 13 amino acids. Germline assignment: CDR1 MNHNY and CDR2 SVGAGI (reference sequence). V lost 7 bases to trimming and J lost 3 bases; unmatched junction nucleotides: 4. CDR3 nucleotides: TGTGCCAGCAAGCAGGGGGCAGACTATGGCTACACCTTC. As protein: CASKQGADYGYTF.

V usage is TRBV28 and J usage is TRBJ1-1, with D hard to call. From germline, CDR1 is MDHEN and CDR2 SYDVKM. This CDR3 region has 13 residues. V was cut by 3 bases and J by 5 bases, with 10 bases left in between. Here the CDR3 reads CASSFGRKTEAFF. CDR3 DNA sequence: TGTGCCAGCAGTTTTGGGCGGAAGACTGAAGCTTTCTTT.

The rearrangement uses TRBV20-1 and TRBJ2-1; a possible D gene is TRBD1 (6 bases). The CDR3 is made up of 11 amino acids. CDR1 is DFQATT and CDR2 is SNEGSKA in the germline V gene (reference sequence). V lost 5 bases to trimming and J lost 8 bases, with 10 bases between them. CDR3 amino acids: CSAQQGDEQFF. DNA for the CDR3: TGCAGTGCTCAACAGGGAGATGAGCAGTTCTTC.

The V call is TRBV15, the J call TRBJ1-5, with 7 bases lining up with TRBD1. CDR1 and CDR2 from the germline V gene are LNHNV and YYDKDF (reference sequence). V gave up 1 base and J gave up 7 bases; unmatched junction bases: 7. This CDR3 is built from 15 residues. CDR3 in amino acids: CATSRGQGLGQPQHF. In nucleotides, the CDR3 is TGTGCCACCAGCAGAGGACAGGGACTGGGGCAGCCCCAGCATTTT. Variable domain in full (rest from reference TRBV15 and TRBJ1-5): DAMVIQNPRYQVTQFGKPVTLSCSQTLNHNVMYWYQQKSSQAPKLLFHYYDKDFNNEADTPDNFQSRRPNTSFCFLDIRSPGLGDTAMYLCATSRGQGLGQPQHFGDGTRLSIL.

This chain links TRBV2 with TRBJ2-1, with 10 bases matching TRBD2. This CDR3 has 14 residues. The germline V gene encodes CDR1 SNHLY and CDR2 FYNNEI. V shed 0 bases and J 10 bases; nucleotides not matched to a gene: 3. The CDR3 loop reads CASSEAKLAGEQFF. The CDR3 DNA is TGTGCCAGCAGTGAAGCGAAACTAGCGGGAGAGCAGTTCTTC.

The genes are TRBV30 and TRBJ2-7; D is ambiguous. The V and J ends lost 2 bases and 5 bases respectively, with 13 bases between them. This CDR3 is built from 13 residues. The germline V gene has CDR1 GTSNPN and CDR2 SVGIG (reference sequence). The CDR3 DNA reads TGTGCCTGGAGTCCCTCCACCTTAGACGAGCAGTACTTC. Translation gives CAWSPSTLDEQYF.

This clone turned up a few times. The chain has TRBV2 and TRBJ2-2, with D unresolved. The germline V and J ends were trimmed by 3 bases and 7 bases, with 9 bases remaining between them. CDR3 length: 13 residues. Germline assignment: CDR1 SNHLY and CDR2 FYNNEI. The CDR3 spells CASSDVPIGELFF. DNA for the CDR3: TGTGCCAGCAGTGATGTCCCCATCGGGGAGCTGTTTTTT. The entire variable domain, with the rest obtained from reference TRBV2 and TRBJ2-2, is as follows: EPEVTQTPSHQVTQMGQEVILRCVPISNHLYFYWYRQILGQKVEFLVSFYNNEISEKSEIFDDQFSVERPDGSNFTLKIRSTKLEDSAMYFCASSDVPIGELFFGEGSRLTVL.

The rearrangement links TRBV28 to TRBJ1-5; possibly TRBD1 for D (6 bases). The CDR3 runs to 17 residues. The V gene's germline CDR1 is MDHEN and CDR2 SYDVKM. V lost 2 bases and J 7 bases, leaving 21 bases between the germline ends. The CDR3 sequence: CASSLTGGPKPGQPQHF. The CDR3 DNA reads as TGTGCCAGCAGTTTAACCGGGGGGCCCAAACCGGGGCAGCCCCAGCATTTT.

The chain employs TRBV6-5 and TRBJ1-2, with TRBD1 matching over 7 bases. The V and J ends lost 2 bases and 7 bases, in that order; junction bases with no gene match: 1. The CDR3 loop spans 12 amino acids. Germline-derived CDR1 and CDR2 are MNHEY and SVGAGI. For the CDR3, the DNA is TGTGCCAGCAGTTACAGGACAGGTGGCTACACCTTC. Residues: CASSYRTGGYTF.

This chain links TRBV5-1 with TRBJ2-7; 8 bases agree with TRBD1. CDR3 size: 15 residues. Trimming cost V 1 base and J 3 bases; bases outside gene matches: 6. CDR1 SGHRS and CDR2 YFSETQ come from the germline V gene. CDR3 in DNA: TGCGCCAGCAGCTTGAGCCAGGGGGCCCTCTACGAGCAGTACTTC. Amino acid sequence: CASSLSQGALYEQYF.

The chain has TRBV28 and TRBJ2-7; D is perhaps TRBD1 (5 bases). The CDR3 loop spans 13 amino acids. Trimming took 6 bases from V and 6 from J, leaving 15 bases between them. CDR1 is MDHEN and CDR2 is SYDVKM in the germline V gene. The CDR3 loop is CASRITGYCEQYF. The CDR3, as DNA: TGTGCCAGCAGGATAACAGGCTACTGCGAGCAGTACTTC.

The chain links TRBV29-1 to TRBJ1-1; tentatively, D is TRBD1 (6 bases). This CDR3 contains 12 residues. CDR1 is SQVTM and CDR2 is ANQGSEA in the germline V gene. Trimming took off 4 bases at V and 5 bases at J, with 11 bases between the two ends. The CDR3 region is CSVAGARTEAFF. The CDR3 DNA follows: TGCAGCGTTGCAGGGGCTAGGACTGAAGCTTTCTTT.

The chain has TRBV7-2 and TRBJ1-3; D unclear. Germline V lookup: CDR1 SGHTA, CDR2 FQGNSA. Trimming removed 3 bases from V and 2 bases from J, with 5 bases in between. The CDR3 spans 13 residues. DNA of the CDR3: TGTGCCAGCAGCTTTGAGGCTGGAAACACCATATATTTT. It translates to CASSFEAGNTIYF.

This chain joins TRBV5-1 and TRBJ1-5, with D perhaps matching TRBD1 (6 bases). V was clipped by 2 bases and J by 1 base, with 10 bases between them. CDR3 size: 15 residues. From germline, CDR1 is SGHRS and CDR2 YFSETQ. The CDR3 bases are TGCGCCAGCAGCTTTACCACAGGGAGCAATCAGCCCCAGCATTTT. This gives the protein CASSFTTGSNQPQHF.

This rearrangement joins TRBV11-2 to TRBJ1-4; D possibly corresponds to TRBD1 (5 bases). Germline V CDR1 and CDR2: SGHAT, FQNNGV. The length of the CDR3 is 15 residues. V was cut by 6 bases and J by 7 bases, with 18 bases left in between. CDR3 sequence (DNA): TGTGCCAGCAGTTATACGGGGGGAAGAGGTGAAAAACTGTTTTTT. This codes for CASSYTGGRGEKLFF.

This clone was counted only a few times. The V gene is TRBV2, the J gene TRBJ1-2; D remains unclear. CDR3 size: 15 residues. Germline values: CDR1 SNHLY, CDR2 FYNNEI. Trimming shortened V by 1 base and J by 0 bases, and 9 bases separated the two germline ends. The CDR3 sequence is CASSEGNGTNYGYTF. CDR3 nucleotides: TGTGCCAGCAGTGAAGGGAATGGAACTAACTATGGCTACACCTTC.

This chain connects TRBV2 to TRBJ2-7; perhaps D is TRBD1 or TRBD2 (6 bases each). The ends were cut back, 0 bases at V and 3 bases at J, with 18 bases in the middle. From germline, CDR1 is SNHLY and CDR2 FYNNEI. The CDR3 covers 17 residues. The chain's CDR3 is CASSEARGRGHLYEQYF. The CDR3 DNA reads TGTGCCAGCAGTGAAGCCCGGGGGCGGGGCCACCTCTACGAGCAGTACTTC.

Only a few counts were recorded for this clone. The rearrangement links TRBV4-1 to TRBJ2-7; the match to TRBD2 covers 11 bases. This CDR3 is built from 17 residues. Germline-derived CDR1 and CDR2 are MGHRA and YSYEKL. With V trimmed by 1 base and J by 7 bases, 12 bases remained unmatched. The CDR3, as DNA: TGCGCCAGCAGCCAAGTACCCCTGACTAGCGGGACGGGTGAGCAGTACTTC. This encodes CASSQVPLTSGTGEQYF.

This CDR3 is CASSSGNYGYTF. The CDR3 nucleotides are TGTGCCAGCAGCTCAGGGAACTATGGCTACACCTTC. V gene TRBV7-3 combines with J gene TRBJ1-2, with D perhaps matching TRBD1 (5 bases). Per germline, CDR1 SGHTA and CDR2 FQGTGA. V was shortened by 4 bases and J by 2 bases, with 5 bases between the two germline ends. The CDR3 covers 12 residues.

The chain carries TRBV28 and TRBJ1-1; D is uncertain. The CDR3 contains 13 residues. In germline, CDR1 is MDHEN, CDR2 SYDVKM. V shed 1 base and J shed 3 bases, with 6 bases lying between them. The CDR3 sequence is CASSLSRYTEAFF. The CDR3 DNA reads TGTGCCAGCAGTTTATCCAGATACACTGAAGCTTTCTTT.

The chain is built from TRBV4-1 and TRBJ2-7; 9 nucleotides line up with TRBD2. Trimming at V came to 4 bases and at J to 2 bases, leaving 6 bases not matched to a gene. The V gene's germline CDR1 is MGHRA and CDR2 YSYEKL. The length of the CDR3 is 15 residues. CDR3 nucleotides: TGCGCCAGCAGCCCGATGTTAGCGGGGGCCTACGAGCAGTACTTC. This gives the protein CASSPMLAGAYEQYF.

The V call is TRBV28, the J call TRBJ1-2; TRBD1 aligns across 11 bases. Germline values: CDR1 MDHEN, CDR2 SYDVKM. Trimming cost V 4 bases and J 3 bases; bases outside gene matches: 10. The CDR3 sequence is 17 residues long. The CDR3 protein is CASSSRDRGVRDYGYTF. Written as DNA, the CDR3 is TGTGCCAGCAGTTCCCGGGACAGGGGGGTTCGAGACTATGGCTACACCTTC.

This chain uses TRBV6-5 with TRBJ2-7; 10 bases are a match to TRBD2. Germline V lookup: CDR1 MNHEY, CDR2 SVGAGI. Losses at the gene ends were 2 bases for V and 0 bases for J; bases not matched to a gene: 4. The CDR3 is 16 residues long. The CDR3: CASSYRTSGISYEQYF. The CDR3 coding sequence is TGTGCCAGCAGTTACCGAACTAGCGGGATCTCCTACGAGCAGTACTTC.

V is TRBV5-5 and J is TRBJ1-2; D remains unclear. CDR3 length equals 15 residues. Between the trimmed V and J ends, which lost 2 bases and 7 bases, there was a span of 18 bases. In germline, CDR1 is SGHKS, CDR2 YYEKEE (reference sequence). In DNA, the CDR3 is TGTGCCAGCAGCTTCACCCCTGATGGGGTAGGTGGCTACACCTTC. Protein product: CASSFTPDGVGGYTF.